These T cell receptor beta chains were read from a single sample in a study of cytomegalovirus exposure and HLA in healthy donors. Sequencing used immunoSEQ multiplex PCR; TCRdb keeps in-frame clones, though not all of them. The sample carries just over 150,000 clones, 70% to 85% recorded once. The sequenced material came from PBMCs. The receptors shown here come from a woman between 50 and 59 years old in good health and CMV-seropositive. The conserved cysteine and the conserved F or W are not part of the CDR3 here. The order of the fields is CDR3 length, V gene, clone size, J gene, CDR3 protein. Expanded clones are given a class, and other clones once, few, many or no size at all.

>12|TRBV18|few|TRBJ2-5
ASREGLAGSPKY
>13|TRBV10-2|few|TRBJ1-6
ASSEPKKGGSPLH
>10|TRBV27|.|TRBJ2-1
ASSSGQAIPV
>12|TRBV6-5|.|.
ASSSNRGTYEQY
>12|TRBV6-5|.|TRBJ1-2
ASKAGGGNYGYT
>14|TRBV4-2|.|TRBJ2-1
ASSQEGLQQDNEQF
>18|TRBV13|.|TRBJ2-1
ASSLSLSSGGPRSYNEQF
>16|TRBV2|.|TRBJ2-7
ASRRLAGGRSSSYEQY
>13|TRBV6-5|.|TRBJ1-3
ASSYSGQVGNTIY
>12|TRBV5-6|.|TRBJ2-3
ASSLDSSPDTQY
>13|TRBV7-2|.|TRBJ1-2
ASSLEPQGGYGYT
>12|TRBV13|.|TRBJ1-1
ASSLGGGLLEAF
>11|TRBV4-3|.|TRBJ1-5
ASSQDSFQPQH
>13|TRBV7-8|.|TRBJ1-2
ASSLLVGQGQGYT
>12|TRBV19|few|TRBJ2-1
ATRRGVTYNEQF
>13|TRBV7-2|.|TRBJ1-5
ASSLQGGGHQPQH
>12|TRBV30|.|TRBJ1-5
AWSESTVSQPQH
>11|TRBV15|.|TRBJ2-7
ATKTSGDYEQY
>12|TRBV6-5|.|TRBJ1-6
ASNGGTYNSPLH
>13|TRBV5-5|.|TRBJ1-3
ASSIRWQGETTIY
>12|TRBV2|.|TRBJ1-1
ASSEVSRFGEAF
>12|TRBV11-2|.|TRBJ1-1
ASSRDTKDTEAF
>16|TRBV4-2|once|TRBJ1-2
ASSPGGPTGRTRVGYT
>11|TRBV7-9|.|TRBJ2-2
ASSFRNTGELF
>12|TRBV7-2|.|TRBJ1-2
ASSLTGGDYGYT
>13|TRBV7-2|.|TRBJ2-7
ASSPQRLSSYEQY
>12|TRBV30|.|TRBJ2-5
AWRRWGGQETQY
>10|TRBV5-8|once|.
ASSLGGYEQY
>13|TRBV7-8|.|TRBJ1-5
ASRAGQGSNQPQH
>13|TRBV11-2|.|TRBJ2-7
ASSVVPQGDYEQY
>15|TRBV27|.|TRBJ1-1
ASSLVSTGGVITEAF
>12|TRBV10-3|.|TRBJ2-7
AISPGTGVYEQY
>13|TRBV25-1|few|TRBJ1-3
ASSSPGNSGNTIY
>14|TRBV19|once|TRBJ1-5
ASTKGEGRGSQPQH
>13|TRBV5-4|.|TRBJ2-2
ASSPVGGAAGELF
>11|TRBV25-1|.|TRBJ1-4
ASRRGASEKLF
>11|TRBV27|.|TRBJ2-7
ASSPRTTYEQY
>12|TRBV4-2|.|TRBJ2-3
ASKGAFSTDTQY
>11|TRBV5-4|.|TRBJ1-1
ASSSTGVTEAF
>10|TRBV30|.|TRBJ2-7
AWSVPGDEQY
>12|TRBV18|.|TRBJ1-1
ASSPTVGGTEAF
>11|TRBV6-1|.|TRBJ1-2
ASSDAGAYGYT
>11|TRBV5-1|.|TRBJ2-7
ASSPSGGYEQY
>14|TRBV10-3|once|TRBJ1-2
AISESTGKQGGGYT
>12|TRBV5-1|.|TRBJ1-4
ASTVDRANEKLF
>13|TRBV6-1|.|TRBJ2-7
ASRGDRTEEYEQY
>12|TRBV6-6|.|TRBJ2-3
ASSTGYFTDTQY
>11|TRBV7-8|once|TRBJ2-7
ASSQDRVYEQY
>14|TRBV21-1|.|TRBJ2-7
ASSKDLAGPLEEQY